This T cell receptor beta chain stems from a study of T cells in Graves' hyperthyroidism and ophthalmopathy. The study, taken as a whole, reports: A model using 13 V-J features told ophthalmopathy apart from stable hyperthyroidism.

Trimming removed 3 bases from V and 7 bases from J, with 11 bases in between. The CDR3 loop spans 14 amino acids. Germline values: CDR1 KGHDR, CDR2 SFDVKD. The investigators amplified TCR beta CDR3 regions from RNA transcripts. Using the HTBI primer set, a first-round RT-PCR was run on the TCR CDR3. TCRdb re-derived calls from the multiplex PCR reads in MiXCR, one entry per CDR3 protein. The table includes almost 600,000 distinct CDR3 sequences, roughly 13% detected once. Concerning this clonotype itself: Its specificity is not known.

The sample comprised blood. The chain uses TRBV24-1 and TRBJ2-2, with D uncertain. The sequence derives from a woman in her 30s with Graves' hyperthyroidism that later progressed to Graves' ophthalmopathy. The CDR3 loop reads CATSDPLDVGELFF. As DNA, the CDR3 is TGTGCCACCAGTGATCCGCTAGATGTCGGGGAGCTGTTTTTT.